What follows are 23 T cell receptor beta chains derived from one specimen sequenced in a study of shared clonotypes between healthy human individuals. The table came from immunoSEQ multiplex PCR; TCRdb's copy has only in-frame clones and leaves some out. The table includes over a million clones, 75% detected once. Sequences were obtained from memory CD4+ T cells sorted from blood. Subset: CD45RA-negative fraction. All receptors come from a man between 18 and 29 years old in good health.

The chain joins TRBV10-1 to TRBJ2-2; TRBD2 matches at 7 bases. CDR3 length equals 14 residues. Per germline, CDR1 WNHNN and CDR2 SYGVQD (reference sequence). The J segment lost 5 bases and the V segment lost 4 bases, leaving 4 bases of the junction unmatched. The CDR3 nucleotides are TGCGCCAGCAGTGTCCAGGGAGGGACCGGGGAGCTGTTTTTT. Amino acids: CASSVQGGTGELFF.

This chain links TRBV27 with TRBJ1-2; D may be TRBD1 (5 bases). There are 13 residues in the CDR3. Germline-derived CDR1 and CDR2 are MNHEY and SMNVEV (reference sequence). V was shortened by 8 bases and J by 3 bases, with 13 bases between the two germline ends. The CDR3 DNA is TGTGCCAGCCGGGGGTTATCGGACTATGGCTACACCTTC. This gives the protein CASRGLSDYGYTF.

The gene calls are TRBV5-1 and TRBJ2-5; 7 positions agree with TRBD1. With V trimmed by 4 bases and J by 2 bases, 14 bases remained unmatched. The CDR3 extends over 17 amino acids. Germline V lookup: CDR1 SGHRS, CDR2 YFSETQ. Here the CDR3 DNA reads TGCGCCAGCAGCGCAGGGAAGACGGGACAGCTTCAAGAGACCCAGTACTTC. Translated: CASSAGKTGQLQETQYF.

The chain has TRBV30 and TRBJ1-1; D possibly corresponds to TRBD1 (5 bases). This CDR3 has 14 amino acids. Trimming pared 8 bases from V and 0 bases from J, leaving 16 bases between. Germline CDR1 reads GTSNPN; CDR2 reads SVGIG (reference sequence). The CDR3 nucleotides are TGTGCCGTAAGTCGGGGGGACCTGAACACTGAAGCTTTCTTT. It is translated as CAVSRGDLNTEAFF. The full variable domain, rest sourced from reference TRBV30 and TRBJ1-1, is SQTIHQWPATLVQPVGSPLSLECTVEGTSNPNLYWYRQAAGRGLQLLFYSVGIGQISSEVPQNLSASRPQDRQFILSSKKLLLSDSGFYLCAVSRGDLNTEAFFGQGTRLTVV.

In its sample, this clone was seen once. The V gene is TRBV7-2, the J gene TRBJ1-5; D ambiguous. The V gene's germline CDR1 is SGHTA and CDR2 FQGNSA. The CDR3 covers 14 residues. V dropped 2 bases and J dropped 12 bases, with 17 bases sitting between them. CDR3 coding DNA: TGTGCCAGCAGCTTAAGCACGCCTCCGGGGTTCCAGCATTTT. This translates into CASSLSTPPGFQHF.

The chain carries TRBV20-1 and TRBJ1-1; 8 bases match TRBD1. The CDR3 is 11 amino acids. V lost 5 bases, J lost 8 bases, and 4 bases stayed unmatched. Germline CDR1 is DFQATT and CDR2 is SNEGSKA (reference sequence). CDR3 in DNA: TGCAGTGCTCCGGACAGGGCGGAAGCTTTCTTT. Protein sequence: CSAPDRAEAFF.

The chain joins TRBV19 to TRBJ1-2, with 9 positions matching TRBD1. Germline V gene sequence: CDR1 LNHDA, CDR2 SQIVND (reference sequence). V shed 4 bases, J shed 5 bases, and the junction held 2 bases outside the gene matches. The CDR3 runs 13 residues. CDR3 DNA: TGTGCCAGTAGTAGGGACAGGGATTATGGCTACACCTTC. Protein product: CASSRDRDYGYTF. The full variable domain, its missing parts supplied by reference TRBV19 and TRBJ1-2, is DGGITQSPKYLFRKEGQNVTLSCEQNLNHDAMYWYRQDPGQGLRLIYYSQIVNDFQKGDIAEGYSVSREKKESFPLTVTSAQKNPTAFYLCASSRDRDYGYTFGSGTRLTVV.

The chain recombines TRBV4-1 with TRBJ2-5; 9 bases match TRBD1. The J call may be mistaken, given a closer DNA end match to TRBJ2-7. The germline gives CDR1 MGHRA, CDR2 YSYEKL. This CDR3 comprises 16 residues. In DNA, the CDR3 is TGCGCCAGCAGCCAATGGGACAGGGCGGAGTATAGCGAGCAGTACTTC. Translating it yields CASSQWDRAEYSEQYF.

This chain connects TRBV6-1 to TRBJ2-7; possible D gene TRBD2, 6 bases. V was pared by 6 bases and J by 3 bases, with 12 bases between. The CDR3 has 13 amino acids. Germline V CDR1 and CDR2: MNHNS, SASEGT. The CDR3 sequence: CASRTPTSYEQYF. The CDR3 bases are TGTGCCAGCAGAACCCCGACTAGCTACGAGCAGTACTTC.

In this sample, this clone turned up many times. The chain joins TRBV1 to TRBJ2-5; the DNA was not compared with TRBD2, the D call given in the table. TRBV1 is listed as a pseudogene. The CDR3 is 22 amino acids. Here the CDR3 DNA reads TGCACCAGCAGCCATCACCCTCCCGGGACTAGCGGGAGCCTAACGGGGAGAGAGACCCAGTACTTC. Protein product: CTSSHHPPGTSGSLTGRETQYF.

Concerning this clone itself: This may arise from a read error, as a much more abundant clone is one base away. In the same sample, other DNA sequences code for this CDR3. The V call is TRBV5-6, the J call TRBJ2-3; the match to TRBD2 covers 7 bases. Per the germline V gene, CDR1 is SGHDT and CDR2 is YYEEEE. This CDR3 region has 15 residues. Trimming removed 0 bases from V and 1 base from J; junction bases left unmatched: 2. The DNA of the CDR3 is TGTGCCAGCAGCTTGGTGGCGGGGGGCACAGATACGCAGTATTTT. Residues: CASSLVAGGTDTQYF.

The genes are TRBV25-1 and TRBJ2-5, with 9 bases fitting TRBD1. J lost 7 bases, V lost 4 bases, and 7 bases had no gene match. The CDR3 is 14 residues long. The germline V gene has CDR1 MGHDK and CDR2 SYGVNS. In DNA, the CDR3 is TGTGCCAGCAGTGGGACAGGGGTGGGGGGGACCCAGTACTTC. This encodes CASSGTGVGGTQYF.

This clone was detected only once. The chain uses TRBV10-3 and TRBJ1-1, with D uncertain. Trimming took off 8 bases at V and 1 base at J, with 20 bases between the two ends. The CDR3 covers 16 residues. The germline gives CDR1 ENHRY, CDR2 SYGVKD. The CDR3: CAIRMRAGQGNTEAFF. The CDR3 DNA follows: TGTGCCATCCGGATGCGGGCCGGCCAAGGGAACACTGAAGCTTTCTTT.

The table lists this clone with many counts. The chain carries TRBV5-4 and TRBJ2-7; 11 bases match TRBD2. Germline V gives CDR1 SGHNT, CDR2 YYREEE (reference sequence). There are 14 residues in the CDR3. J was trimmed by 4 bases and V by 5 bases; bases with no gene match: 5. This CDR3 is CASRTSGMIYEQYF. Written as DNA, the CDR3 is TGTGCCAGCAGGACTAGCGGGATGATTTACGAGCAGTACTTC.

CDR3 sequence reads: CASSVGGHIQETQYF. The CDR3 DNA reads as TGTGCCAGCAGCGTAGGAGGACACATTCAAGAGACCCAGTACTTC. The rearrangement joins TRBV9 to TRBJ2-5; possible D gene TRBD1, 5 bases. V was cut by 0 bases and J by 2 bases, with 11 bases left in between. Germline lookup yields CDR1 SGDLS and CDR2 YYNGEE. The CDR3 extends over 15 amino acids.

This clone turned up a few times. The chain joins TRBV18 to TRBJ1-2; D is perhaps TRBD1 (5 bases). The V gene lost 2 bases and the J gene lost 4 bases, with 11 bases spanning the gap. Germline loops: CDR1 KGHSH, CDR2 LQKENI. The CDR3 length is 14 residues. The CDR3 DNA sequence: TGTGCCAGCTCACCAAATCAGGGCGGCTATGGCTACACCTTC. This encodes CASSPNQGGYGYTF.

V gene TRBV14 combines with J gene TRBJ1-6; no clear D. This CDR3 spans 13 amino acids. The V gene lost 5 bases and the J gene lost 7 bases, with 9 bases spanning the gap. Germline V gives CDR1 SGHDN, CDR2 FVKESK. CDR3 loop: CASSYTRNSPLHF. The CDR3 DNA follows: TGTGCCAGCAGCTATACGCGGAATTCACCCCTCCACTTT. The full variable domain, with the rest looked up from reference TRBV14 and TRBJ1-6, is EAGVTQFPSHSVIEKGQTVTLRCDPISGHDNLYWYRRVMGKEIKFLLHFVKESKQDESGMPNNRFLAERTGGTYSTLKVQPAELEDSGVYFCASSYTRNSPLHFGNGTRLTVT.

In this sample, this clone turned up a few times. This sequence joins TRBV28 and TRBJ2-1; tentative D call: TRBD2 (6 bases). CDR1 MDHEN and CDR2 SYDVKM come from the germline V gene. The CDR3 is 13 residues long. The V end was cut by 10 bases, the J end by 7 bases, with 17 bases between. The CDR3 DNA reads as TGTGCCATCGGGGGAAAACGGGGGAATGAGCAGTTCTTC. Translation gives CAIGGKRGNEQFF.

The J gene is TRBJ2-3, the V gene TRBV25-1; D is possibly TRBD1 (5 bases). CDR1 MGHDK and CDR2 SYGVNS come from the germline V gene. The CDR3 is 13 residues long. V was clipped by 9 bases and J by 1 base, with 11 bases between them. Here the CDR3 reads CASRGTGTDTQYF. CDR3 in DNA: TGTGCCAGTAGGGGAACCGGCACAGATACGCAGTATTTT.

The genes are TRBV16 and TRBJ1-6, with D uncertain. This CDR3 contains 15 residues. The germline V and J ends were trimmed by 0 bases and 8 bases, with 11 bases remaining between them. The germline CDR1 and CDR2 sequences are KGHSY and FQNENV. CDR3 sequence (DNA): TGTGCCAGCAGCCAATCCAGAGGGCTTGATTCACCCCTCCACTTT. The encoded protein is CASSQSRGLDSPLHF. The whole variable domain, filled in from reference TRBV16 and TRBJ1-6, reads GEEVAQTPKHLVRGEGQKAKLYCAPIKGHSYVFWYQQVLKNEFKFLISFQNENVFDETGMPKERFSAKCLPNSPCSLEIQATKLEDSAVYFCASSQSRGLDSPLHFGNGTRLTVT.

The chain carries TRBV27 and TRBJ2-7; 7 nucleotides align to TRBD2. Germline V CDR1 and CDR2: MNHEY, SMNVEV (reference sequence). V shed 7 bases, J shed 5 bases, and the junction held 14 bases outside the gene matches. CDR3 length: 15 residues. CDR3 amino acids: CASTPLGGLVNEQYF. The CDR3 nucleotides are TGTGCCAGCACCCCTCTCGGGGGGTTAGTCAACGAGCAGTACTTC.

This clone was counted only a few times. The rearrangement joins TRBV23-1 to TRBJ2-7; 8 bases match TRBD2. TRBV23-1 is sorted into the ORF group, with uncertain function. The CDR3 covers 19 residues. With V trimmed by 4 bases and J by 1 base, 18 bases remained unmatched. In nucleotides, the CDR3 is TGCGCCAGCAGTCCCGTTAATAACACCGGGACTAGAGTTTCCTACGAGCAGTACTTC. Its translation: CASSPVNNTGTRVSYEQYF.

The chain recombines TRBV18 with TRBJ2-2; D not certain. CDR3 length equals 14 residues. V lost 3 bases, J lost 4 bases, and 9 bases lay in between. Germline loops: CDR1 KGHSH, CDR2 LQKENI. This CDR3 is CASSPHEVTGELFF. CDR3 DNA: TGTGCCAGCTCACCGCATGAGGTCACCGGGGAGCTGTTTTTT.